This TCR beta chain derives from a study of CXCR3-negative and CXCR3-positive naive CD8 T cells. cDNA libraries for TRB were generated by 5' RACE incorporating UMI labels. TCRdb reprocessed the 5' RACE reads; each CDR3 protein has one entry and no DNA is given. Across several thousand distinct CDR3 sequences, the top ten clones capture approximately 1.1% of the sample. In germline, CDR1 is SQVTM, CDR2 ANQGSEA. The CDR3 length is 12 residues. A CD45RO-CCR7+CD27+CD95- phenotype identified naive CD8+ T cells. General study results and limits: Naive cells that were CXCR3-positive had more hydrophobic TRB CDR3s (compared with CXCR3-negative naive cells). Both naive subsets had comparably high diversity; memory CD8+ cells much lower.

As concerns this clonotype: The antigen remains undetermined.

This receptor was obtained from a human donor in good health. Some clones in this sample may be carry-over from other donors' samples. The sample was naive CXCR3- CD8+ T cells from blood. Described subset: CD45RO-CCR7+CD27+CD95- naive CD8+ T cells lacking CXCR3 (TNR3-). The chain is built from TRBV29-1 and TRBJ1-1. The CDR3 sequence: CSVGEGNTEAFF.